The T cell receptor beta chain described here comes from a study of blood T cell repertoires in COVID-19. Whole-study context: Italy, Spain and the United States were the sources of the convalescent and acute COVID-19 samples. The cDNA or gDNA used as material had been derived from T cells, B-cell-depleted T cells, or PBMCs.

Trimming cost V 7 bases and J 2 bases; bases outside gene matches: 1. Germline V gene sequence: CDR1 MNHEY, CDR2 SMNVEV (reference sequence). CDR3 length equals 13 residues. The authors' processing: Amplified reference gene primers provided the basis for estimating nucleated cell counts. The method was immunoSEQ multiplex PCR; TCRdb's version includes in-frame clones alone and lacks a portion of them. The DNA gave D and trimming, while V, J and clone size come from that table. The sample yields more than 150,000 clones, 89% seen once. This TCR was recovered from a man in his forties with acute or convalescent COVID-19. The chain recombines TRBV27 with TRBJ1-5, with 8 bases lining up with TRBD1. Material: peripheral blood. CDR3 nucleotides: TGTGCCAGCAAGACAGGGGGCAATCAGCCCCAGCATTTT. The encoded protein is CASKTGGNQPQHF.